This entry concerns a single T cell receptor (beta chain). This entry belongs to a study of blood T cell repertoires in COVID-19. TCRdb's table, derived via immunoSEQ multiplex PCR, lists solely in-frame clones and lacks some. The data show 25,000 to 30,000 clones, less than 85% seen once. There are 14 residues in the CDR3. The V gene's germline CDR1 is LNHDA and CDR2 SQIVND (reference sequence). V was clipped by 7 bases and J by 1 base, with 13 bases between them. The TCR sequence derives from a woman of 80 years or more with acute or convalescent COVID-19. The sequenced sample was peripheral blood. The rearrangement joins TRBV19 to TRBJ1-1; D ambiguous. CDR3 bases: TGTGCCAGTAAGTATATAGAAACGAACACTGAAGCTTTCTTT. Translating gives CASKYIETNTEAFF.